The source of this T cell receptor (beta chain) is a study of blood T cells in healthy people across ages. On the study more broadly: In model experiments, template switching was able to capture about one barcoded beta molecule for every two T cells that were present.

Combining a sample-barcoded 5' primer with a J-beta primer mix, a second PCR ran for about 7 to 11 cycles. TCRdb reanalysed the 5' RACE reads using MiXCR and keeps one entry per CDR3 protein. The sample has 710,000 or so distinct CDR3 sequences; 22% are singletons. The CDR3 length is 17 residues. Per the germline V gene, CDR1 is LGHNT and CDR2 is FRNRAP. Losses at the gene ends were 4 bases for V and 6 bases for J; bases not matched to a gene: 9. The receptor's source is a man aged 65 to 79 in good health. The sequencing sample was made of blood. The genes are TRBV12-5 and TRBJ2-1; 13 nucleotides align to TRBD2. The CDR3 is CASGSSEGLAGVNEQFF. Written as DNA, the CDR3 is TGTGCTAGTGGTTCTTCCGAAGGACTAGCGGGGGTCAATGAGCAGTTCTTC.